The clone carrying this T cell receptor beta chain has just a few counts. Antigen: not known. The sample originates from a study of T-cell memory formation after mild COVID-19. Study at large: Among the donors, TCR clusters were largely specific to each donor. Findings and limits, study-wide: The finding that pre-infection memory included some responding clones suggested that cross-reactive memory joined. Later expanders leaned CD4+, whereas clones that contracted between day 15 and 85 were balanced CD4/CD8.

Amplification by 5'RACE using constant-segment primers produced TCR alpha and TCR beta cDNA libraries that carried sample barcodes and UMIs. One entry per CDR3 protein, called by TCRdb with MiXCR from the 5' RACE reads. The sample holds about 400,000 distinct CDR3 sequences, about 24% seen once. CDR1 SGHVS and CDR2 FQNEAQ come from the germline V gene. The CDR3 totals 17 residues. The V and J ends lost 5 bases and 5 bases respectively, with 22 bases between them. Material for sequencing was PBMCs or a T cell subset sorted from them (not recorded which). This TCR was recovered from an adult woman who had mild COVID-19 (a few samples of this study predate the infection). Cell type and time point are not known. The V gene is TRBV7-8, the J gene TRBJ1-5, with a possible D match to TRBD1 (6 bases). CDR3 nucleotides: TGTGCCAGCAGCCCGAGATTGAGGACAGCGGGGGATCAGCCCCAGCATTTT. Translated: CASSPRLRTAGDQPQHF. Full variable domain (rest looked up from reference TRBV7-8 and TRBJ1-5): GAGVSQSPRYKVAKRGQDVALRCDPISGHVSLFWYQQALGQGPEFLTYFQNEAQLDKSGLPSDRFFAERPEGSVSTLKIQRTQQEDSAVYLCASSPRLRTAGDQPQHFGDGTRLSIL.